One and the same sample provided the 16 T cell receptor beta chains below, sequenced in a study of PD-1 blockade in classical Hodgkin lymphoma. All patients experienced relapse after autologous stem cell transplantation, and brentuximab vedotin exposure was variable. Only in-frame clones appear in the TCRdb table, and some are missing; sequencing was by immunoSEQ multiplex PCR. The data show 38,000 or so clones, more than 65% seen once. Sequencing was performed on peripheral blood mononuclear cells (PBMCs), taken before the second cycle of nivolumab. Receptors were obtained from a human donor with classical Hodgkin lymphoma.

The gene calls are TRBV5-3 and TRBJ2-7; D unclear. TRBV5-3 is reported as an ORF; its role is uncertain. The CDR3 consists of 12 residues. V lost 3 bases to trimming and J lost 2 bases, with 6 bases between them. CDR3 coding DNA: TGTGCCAGAAGCTCCGGCCCCTACGAGCAGTACTTC. Protein sequence: CARSSGPYEQYF.

The rearrangement joins TRBV5-1 to TRBJ1-5; D remains ambiguous. V gave up 4 bases and J gave up 4 bases, with 12 bases separating them. In germline, CDR1 is SGHRS, CDR2 YFSETQ. The CDR3 is made up of 14 amino acids. CDR3 sequence (DNA): TGCGCCAGCAGCCCCGGGTCTCCTAATCAGCCCCAGCATTTT. Translation: CASSPGSPNQPQHF. Full variable domain (remainder filled in from reference TRBV5-1 and TRBJ1-5): KAGVTQTPRYLIKTRGQQVTLSCSPISGHRSVSWYQQTPGQGLQFLFEYFSETQRNKGNFPGRFSGRQFSNSRSEMNVSTLELGDSALYLCASSPGSPNQPQHFGDGTRLSIL.

This chain connects TRBV11-3 to TRBJ2-2, with D uncertain. Deletions cut 0 bases from V and 4 bases from J, with 9 bases between. The CDR3 is 15 amino acids. CDR1 is SGHNT, CDR2 YENEEA, per germline. The CDR3 nucleotides read TGTGCCAGCAGCTTAGACCCTTACCCCACCGGGGAGCTGTTTTTT. Translated, it gives CASSLDPYPTGELFF.

V and J are TRBV2 and TRBJ2-2; 8 positions match TRBD2. The J segment lost 4 bases and the V segment lost 8 bases, leaving 12 bases of the junction unmatched. Germline V gene data show CDR1 as SNHLY and CDR2 as FYNNEI. The CDR3 is made up of 16 amino acids. CDR3 loop: CASLLEGLVATGELFF. CDR3 nucleotide sequence: TGTGCCAGCCTTCTCGAGGGACTAGTGGCCACCGGGGAGCTGTTTTTT.

The chain couples TRBV10-3 to TRBJ1-5; D gene unclear. The length of the CDR3 is 14 residues. CDR1 is ENHRY and CDR2 is SYGVKD in the germline V gene. V lost 0 bases and J 4 bases, leaving 7 bases between the germline ends. The CDR3 sequence is CAISESIGNQPQHF. The CDR3 DNA is TGTGCCATCAGTGAGTCGATCGGGAATCAGCCCCAGCATTTT.

This chain connects TRBV18 to TRBJ1-3; TRBD1 is a possible D gene (5 bases). Germline CDR1 is KGHSH and CDR2 is LQKENI. This CDR3 contains 17 residues. Trimming took 3 bases from V and 1 from J, leaving 16 bases between them. CDR3 in DNA: TGTGCCAGCTCACCCGGATGGGACGGCGGATCTGGAAACACCATATATTTT. It codes for CASSPGWDGGSGNTIYF. Drawing the rest from reference TRBV18 and TRBJ1-3, the complete variable domain is NAGVMQNPRHLVRRRGQEARLRCSPMKGHSHVYWYRQLPEEGLKFMVYLQKENIIDESGMPKERFSAEFPKEGPSILRIQQVVRGDSAAYFCASSPGWDGGSGNTIYFGEGSWLTVV.

This clone was observed once. The CDR3: CASSLRGTLAKNIQYF. The DNA for the CDR3 is TGTGCCAGCAGCTTAAGAGGGACCCTAGCCAAAAACATTCAGTACTTC. The chain links TRBV11-2 to TRBJ2-4; the D call may be TRBD1 or TRBD2 (5 bases each). The germline gives CDR1 SGHAT, CDR2 FQNNGV. The CDR3 runs 16 residues. Trimming stripped 2 bases from V and 0 bases from J, with 11 bases between.

V usage is TRBV7-9 and J usage is TRBJ1-2; perhaps TRBD1 as D (6 bases). Trimming pared 2 bases from V and 4 bases from J, leaving 8 bases between. The CDR3 contains 13 residues. Germline V gives CDR1 SEHNR, CDR2 FQNEAQ (reference sequence). The CDR3, as DNA: TGTGCCAGCAGCTTAAGGGGGGCCTATGGCTACACCTTC. Its protein product is CASSLRGAYGYTF.

This clone was detected only a few times. The chain uses TRBV5-6 and TRBJ2-7, with TRBD1 matching over 7 bases. J lost 6 bases, V lost 4 bases, and 4 bases had no gene match. The V gene's germline CDR1 is SGHDT and CDR2 YYEEEE. The CDR3 has 12 amino acids. The CDR3, as DNA: TGTGCCAGCAGCATCGGGACAGCCGAGCAGTACTTC. Protein product: CASSIGTAEQYF.

This clone qualifies as medium-sized (0.01 to 0.1%). The V call is TRBV27, the J call TRBJ2-1, with 8 positions matching TRBD2. The CDR3 has 15 amino acids. The germline V gene encodes CDR1 MNHEY and CDR2 SMNVEV (reference sequence). V gave up 10 bases and J gave up 3 bases; unmatched junction bases: 11. CDR3 in DNA: TGTGCCACCACCTTTGTCGGGGGGGGCTACAATGAGCAGTTCTTC. Residues: CATTFVGGGYNEQFF.

V is TRBV7-2 and J is TRBJ2-7; no firm D call. The CDR3 contains 13 residues. V was pared by 0 bases and J by 3 bases, with 6 bases between. Germline V gene sequence: CDR1 SGHTA, CDR2 FQGNSA. The DNA for the CDR3 is TGTGCCAGCAGCTTAGCTCAAGTCTACGAGCAGTACTTC. This gives the protein CASSLAQVYEQYF. The variable domain in full, completed from reference TRBV7-2 and TRBJ2-7, reads GAGVSQSPSNKVTEKGKDVELRCDPISGHTALYWYRQSLGQGLEFLIYFQGNSAPDKSGLPSDRFSAERTGGSVSTLTIQRTQQEDSAVYLCASSLAQVYEQYFGPGTRLTVT.

The rearrangement links TRBV6-6 to TRBJ2-5, with D possibly TRBD1 on 5 matching bases. There are 13 residues in the CDR3. Deletions cut 2 bases from V and 7 bases from J, with 11 bases between. CDR1 is MNHNY, CDR2 SVGAGI, per germline (reference sequence). CDR3 amino acids: CASSYGPQGTQYF. DNA for the CDR3: TGTGCCAGCAGTTACGGACCTCAGGGGACCCAGTACTTC.

V is TRBV13 and J is TRBJ2-7; 9 bases fit TRBD1. CDR3 length: 14 amino acids. The germline CDR1 and CDR2 sequences are PRHDT and FYEKMQ (reference sequence). The V gene end was trimmed by 2 bases and the J gene end by 6 bases; junction bases not matched to a gene: 5. The CDR3 DNA is TGTGCCAGCAGCTTAAGGGACAGGGAGGGCGAGCAGTACTTC. Residues: CASSLRDREGEQYF. Full variable domain (outside the CDR3, taken from reference TRBV13 and TRBJ2-7): AAGVIQSPRHLIKEKRETATLKCYPIPRHDTVYWYQQGPGQDPQFLISFYEKMQSDKGSIPDRFSAQQFSDYHSELNMSSLELGDSALYFCASSLRDREGEQYFGPGTRLTVT.

The chain joins TRBV12-5 to TRBJ2-6, with unresolved D. V lost 4 bases and J lost 4, with 11 bases in between. This CDR3 region has 15 residues. From germline, CDR1 is LGHNT and CDR2 FRNRAP. The CDR3 sequence: CASGSQLFGANVLTF. CDR3 sequence (DNA): TGTGCTAGTGGTTCCCAGCTATTCGGGGCCAACGTCCTGACTTTC.

The V gene is TRBV7-3, the J gene TRBJ2-1; 10 positions agree with TRBD2. The CDR3 has 13 amino acids. Germline loops: CDR1 SGHTA, CDR2 FQGTGA. The junction had 0 bases not matched to a gene; V was cut back by 0 bases and J by 10 bases. The CDR3 loop is CASSLTSGGEQFF. The CDR3 DNA reads as TGTGCCAGCAGCTTAACTAGCGGGGGGGAGCAGTTCTTC.

The chain has TRBV11-2 and TRBJ2-7, with D tentatively TRBD2 (7 bases). CDR1 SGHAT and CDR2 FQNNGV come from the germline V gene. The V end was cut by 3 bases, the J end by 5 bases, with 14 bases between. The CDR3 runs to 14 residues. The CDR3 reads CASSFFGGANEQYF. DNA for the CDR3: TGTGCCAGCAGCTTTTTTGGGGGGGCCAACGAGCAGTACTTC.